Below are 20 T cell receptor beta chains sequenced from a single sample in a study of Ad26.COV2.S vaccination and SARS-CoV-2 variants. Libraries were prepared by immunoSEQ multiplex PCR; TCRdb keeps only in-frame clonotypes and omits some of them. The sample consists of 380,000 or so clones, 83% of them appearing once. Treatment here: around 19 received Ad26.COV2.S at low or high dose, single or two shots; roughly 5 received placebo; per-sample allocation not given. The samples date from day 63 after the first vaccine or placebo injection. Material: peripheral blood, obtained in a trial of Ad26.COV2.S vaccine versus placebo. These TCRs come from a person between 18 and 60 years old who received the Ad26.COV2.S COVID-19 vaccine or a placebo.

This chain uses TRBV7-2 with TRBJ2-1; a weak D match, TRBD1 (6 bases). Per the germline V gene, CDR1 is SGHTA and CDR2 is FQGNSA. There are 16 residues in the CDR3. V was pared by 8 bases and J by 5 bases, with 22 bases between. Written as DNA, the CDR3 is TGTGCCAGCGGACCGGGCTGGGCAGGGGTACACAATGAGCAGTTCTTC. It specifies CASGPGWAGVHNEQFF.

The CDR3 reads CASSPYREMNTEAFF. CDR3 DNA sequence: TGCGCCAGCAGCCCGTACAGGGAAATGAACACTGAAGCTTTCTTT. The chain couples TRBV5-1 to TRBJ1-1, with a possible D match to TRBD1 (6 bases). Trimming stripped 4 bases from V and 0 bases from J, with 13 bases between. The CDR3 consists of 15 residues. Germline lookup yields CDR1 SGHRS and CDR2 YFSETQ.

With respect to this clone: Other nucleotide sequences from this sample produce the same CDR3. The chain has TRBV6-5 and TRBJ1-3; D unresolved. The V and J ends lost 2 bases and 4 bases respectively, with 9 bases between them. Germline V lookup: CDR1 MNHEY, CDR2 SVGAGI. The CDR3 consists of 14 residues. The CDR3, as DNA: TGTGCCAGCAGTTACGGACGGGCGGGAAACACCATATATTTT. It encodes CASSYGRAGNTIYF.

CDR3 DNA: TGTGCCAGCAGCTTAGGGCTACCAGCCTACAATGAGCAGTTCTTC. It codes for CASSLGLPAYNEQFF. This chain connects TRBV7-7 to TRBJ2-1; D remains unclear. This CDR3 contains 15 residues. Trimming removed 1 base from V and 2 bases from J, with 9 bases in between. Germline values: CDR1 SSHAT, CDR2 FNYEAQ (reference sequence).

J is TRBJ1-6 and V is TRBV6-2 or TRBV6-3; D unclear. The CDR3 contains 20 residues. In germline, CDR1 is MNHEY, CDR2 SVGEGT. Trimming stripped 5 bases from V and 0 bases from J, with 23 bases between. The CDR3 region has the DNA TGTGCCAGCAGTCTTCTTATGGACGAACGACCGAGCTCCTATAATTCACCCCTCCACTTT. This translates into CASSLLMDERPSSYNSPLHF.

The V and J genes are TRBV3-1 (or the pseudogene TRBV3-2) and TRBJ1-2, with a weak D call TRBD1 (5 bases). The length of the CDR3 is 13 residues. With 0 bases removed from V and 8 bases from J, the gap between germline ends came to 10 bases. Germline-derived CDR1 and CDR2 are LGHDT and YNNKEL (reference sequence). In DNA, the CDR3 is TGTGCCAGCAGCCAAGACGAGGGACGCGGCTACACCTTC. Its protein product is CASSQDEGRGYTF.

The CDR3 loop reads CASSTGGANVLTF. The CDR3 region has the DNA TGTGCCAGCAGTACGGGAGGGGCCAACGTCCTGACTTTC. The chain joins TRBV7-6 to TRBJ2-6, with D maybe TRBD2 (5 bases). CDR3 length: 13 amino acids. V shed 6 bases and J shed 4 bases, with 7 bases lying between them. CDR1 is SGHVS, CDR2 FNYEAQ, per germline.

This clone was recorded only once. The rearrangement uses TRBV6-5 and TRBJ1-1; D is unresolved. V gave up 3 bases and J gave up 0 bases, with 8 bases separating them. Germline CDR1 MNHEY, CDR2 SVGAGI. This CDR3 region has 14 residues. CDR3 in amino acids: CASSYLGVNTEAFF. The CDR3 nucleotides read TGTGCCAGCAGTTATCTAGGAGTGAACACTGAAGCTTTCTTT.

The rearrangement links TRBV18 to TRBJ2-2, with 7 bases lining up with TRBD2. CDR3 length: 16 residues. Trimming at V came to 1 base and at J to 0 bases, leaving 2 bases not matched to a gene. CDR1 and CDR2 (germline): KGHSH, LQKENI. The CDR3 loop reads CASSPRGGPNTGELFF. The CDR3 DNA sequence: TGTGCCAGCTCACCACGGGGGGGACCGAACACCGGGGAGCTGTTTTTT.

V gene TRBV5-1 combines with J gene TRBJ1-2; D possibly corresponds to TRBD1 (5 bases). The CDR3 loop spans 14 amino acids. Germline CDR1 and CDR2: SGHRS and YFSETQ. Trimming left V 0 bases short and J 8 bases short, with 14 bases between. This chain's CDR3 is CASSLAAGTWGYTF. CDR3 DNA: TGCGCCAGCAGCTTGGCCGCGGGGACGTGGGGCTACACCTTC.

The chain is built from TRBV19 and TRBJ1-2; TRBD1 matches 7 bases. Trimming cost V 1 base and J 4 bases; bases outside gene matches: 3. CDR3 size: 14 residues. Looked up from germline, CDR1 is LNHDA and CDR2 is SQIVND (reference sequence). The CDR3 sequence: CASSIGNRGYGYTF. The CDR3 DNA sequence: TGTGCCAGTAGTATAGGTAACAGGGGCTATGGCTACACCTTC.

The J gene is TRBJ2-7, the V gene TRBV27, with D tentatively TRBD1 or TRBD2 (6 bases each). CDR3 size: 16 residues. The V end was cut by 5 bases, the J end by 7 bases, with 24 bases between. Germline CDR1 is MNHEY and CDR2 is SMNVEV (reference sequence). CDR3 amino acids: CASSPLQGDPRGEQYF. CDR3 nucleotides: TGTGCCAGCAGTCCGCTACAGGGTGACCCACGGGGGGAGCAGTACTTC.

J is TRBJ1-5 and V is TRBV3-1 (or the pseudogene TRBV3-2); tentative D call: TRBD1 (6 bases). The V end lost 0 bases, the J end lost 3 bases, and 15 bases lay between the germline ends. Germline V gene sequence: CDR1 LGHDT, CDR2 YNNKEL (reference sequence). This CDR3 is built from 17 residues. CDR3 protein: CASSQDERGNLNQPQHF. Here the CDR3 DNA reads TGTGCCAGCAGCCAAGACGAAAGGGGGAATCTCAATCAGCCCCAGCATTTT.

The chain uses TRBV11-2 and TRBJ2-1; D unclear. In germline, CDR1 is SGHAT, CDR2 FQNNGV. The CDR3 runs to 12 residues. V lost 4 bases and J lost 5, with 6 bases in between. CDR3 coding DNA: TGTGCCAGCAGCTCCTACAACAATGAGCAGTTCTTC. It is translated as CASSSYNNEQFF.

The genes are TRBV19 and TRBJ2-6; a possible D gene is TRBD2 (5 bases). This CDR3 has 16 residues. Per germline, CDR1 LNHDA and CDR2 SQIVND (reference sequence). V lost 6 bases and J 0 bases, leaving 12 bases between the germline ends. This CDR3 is CASRSSTSSGANVLTF. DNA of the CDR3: TGTGCCAGTAGGTCTAGCACCAGCTCTGGGGCCAACGTCCTGACTTTC. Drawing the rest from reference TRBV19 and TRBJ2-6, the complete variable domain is DGGITQSPKYLFRKEGQNVTLSCEQNLNHDAMYWYRQDPGQGLRLIYYSQIVNDFQKGDIAEGYSVSREKKESFPLTVTSAQKNPTAFYLCASRSSTSSGANVLTFGAGSRLTVL.

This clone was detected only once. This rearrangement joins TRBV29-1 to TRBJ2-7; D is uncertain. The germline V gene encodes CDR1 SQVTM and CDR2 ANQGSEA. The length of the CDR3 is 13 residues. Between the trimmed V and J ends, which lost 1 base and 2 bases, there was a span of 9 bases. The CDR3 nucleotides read TGCAGCGTTGAAGGGACCGAGACCTACGAGCAGTACTTC. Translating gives CSVEGTETYEQYF.

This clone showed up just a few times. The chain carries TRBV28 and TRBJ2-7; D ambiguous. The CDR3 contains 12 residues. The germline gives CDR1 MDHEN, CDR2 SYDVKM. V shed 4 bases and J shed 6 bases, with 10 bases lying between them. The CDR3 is CASSSSVPEQYF. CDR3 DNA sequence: TGTGCCAGCAGTTCCTCAGTTCCCGAGCAGTACTTC.

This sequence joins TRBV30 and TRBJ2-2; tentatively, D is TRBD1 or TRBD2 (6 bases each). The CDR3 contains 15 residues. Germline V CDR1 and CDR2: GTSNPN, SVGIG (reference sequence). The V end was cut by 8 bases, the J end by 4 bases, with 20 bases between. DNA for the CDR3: TGTGCCCGAAATAGGGGGGACTGGTCCACCGGGGAGCTGTTTTTT. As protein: CARNRGDWSTGELFF.

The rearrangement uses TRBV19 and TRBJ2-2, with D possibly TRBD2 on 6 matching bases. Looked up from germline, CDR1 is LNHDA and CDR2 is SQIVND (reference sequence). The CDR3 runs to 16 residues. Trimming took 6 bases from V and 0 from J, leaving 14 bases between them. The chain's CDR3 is CASRTSGTANTGELFF. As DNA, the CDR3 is TGTGCCAGTAGGACCTCCGGGACTGCGAACACCGGGGAGCTGTTTTTT.

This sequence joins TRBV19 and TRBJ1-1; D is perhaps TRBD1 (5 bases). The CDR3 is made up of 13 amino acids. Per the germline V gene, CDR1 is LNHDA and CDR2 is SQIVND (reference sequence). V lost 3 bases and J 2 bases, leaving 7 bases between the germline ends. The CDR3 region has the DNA TGTGCCAGTAGTATCGGGGCAAACACTGAAGCTTTCTTT. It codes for CASSIGANTEAFF.